These T cell receptor beta chains were read from a single sample in a study of cytomegalovirus exposure and HLA in healthy donors. Data came from immunoSEQ multiplex PCR; TCRdb stores just in-frame clones and leaves some out. The sample carries roughly 200,000 clones, approximately 86% recorded once. The sample was PBMCs. These receptor sequences come from a woman in her 30s in good health and CMV-seronegative. CDR3s include the opening cysteine and the closing phenylalanine or tryptophan. Each record gives: CDR3 protein, CDR3 DNA, V gene, J gene, clone size, D gene. D genes are given only for firm matches. Size is omitted from some rows. Given values are once, few, many or a class for expanded clones.

cdr3_aa: CATSRAGFEKLFF
cdr3_nt: TGTGCCACCAGCAGAGCAGGGTTTGAAAAACTGTTTTTT
v_call: TRBV15
j_call: TRBJ1-4
clone_size: NA
d_call: NA

cdr3_aa: CASSPGSSYNEQFF
cdr3_nt: TGTGCCAGCAGCCCGGGTAGCTCCTACAATGAGCAGTTCTTC
v_call: TRBV7-9
j_call: TRBJ2-1
clone_size: NA
d_call: NA

cdr3_aa: CASSYNIYNEQFF
cdr3_nt: TGTGCCAGCTCATACAACATTTACAATGAGCAGTTCTTC
v_call: TRBV18
j_call: TRBJ2-1
clone_size: NA
d_call: NA

cdr3_aa: CASARGTNTEAFF
cdr3_nt: TGTGCCAGCGCCAGGGGGACTAACACTGAAGCTTTCTTT
v_call: TRBV11-3
j_call: TRBJ1-1
clone_size: NA
d_call: TRBD1

cdr3_aa: CASSPLVRTGDHNEQFF
cdr3_nt: TGTGCTAGCAGCCCCCTAGTTAGGACAGGGGACCACAATGAGCAGTTCTTC
v_call: TRBV5-4
j_call: TRBJ2-1
clone_size: NA
d_call: TRBD1

cdr3_aa: CASSFALAYEQYF
cdr3_nt: TGTGCCAGCAGTTTTGCGCTAGCCTACGAGCAGTACTTC
v_call: TRBV27
j_call: TRBJ2-7
clone_size: NA
d_call: NA

cdr3_aa: CAISPLAGLDTGELFF
cdr3_nt: TGTGCCATCAGTCCACTAGCGGGACTTGACACCGGGGAGCTGTTTTTT
v_call: TRBV10-3
j_call: TRBJ2-2
clone_size: NA
d_call: TRBD2

cdr3_aa: CSVLTGRNSYEQYF
cdr3_nt: TGCAGCGTACTTACAGGAAGGAACTCCTACGAGCAGTACTTC
v_call: TRBV29-1
j_call: TRBJ2-7
clone_size: NA
d_call: NA

cdr3_aa: CASSPREGVEKFTEAFF
cdr3_nt: TGTGCCAGCAGCCCGCGGGAGGGGGTAGAAAAGTTCACTGAAGCTTTCTTT
v_call: TRBV7-8
j_call: TRBJ1-1
clone_size: NA
d_call: NA

cdr3_aa: CASSFRGTDTQYF
cdr3_nt: TGTGCCAGCAGCTTCAGGGGCACAGATACGCAGTATTTT
v_call: TRBV7-8
j_call: TRBJ2-3
clone_size: NA
d_call: NA

cdr3_aa: CASSSWSGKGNQPQHF
cdr3_nt: TGTGCCAGCAGCTCCTGGTCGGGGAAGGGCAATCAGCCCCAGCATTTT
v_call: TRBV5-6
j_call: TRBJ1-5
clone_size: NA
d_call: NA

cdr3_aa: CASSLMAGVAPVYGYTF
cdr3_nt: TGTGCCAGCAGTTTAATGGCAGGGGTGGCTCCTGTGTATGGCTACACCTTC
v_call: TRBV28
j_call: TRBJ1-2
clone_size: NA
d_call: NA

cdr3_aa: CAISGGTSGRHEQYF
cdr3_nt: TGTGCCATCTCTGGTGGGACTAGCGGGAGACACGAGCAGTACTTC
v_call: TRBV10-3
j_call: TRBJ2-7
clone_size: NA
d_call: TRBD2

cdr3_aa: CASSQEDRVINQPQHF
cdr3_nt: TGTGCCAGCAGCCAAGAAGATCGGGTTATCAATCAGCCCCAGCATTTT
v_call: TRBV14
j_call: TRBJ1-5
clone_size: NA
d_call: NA

cdr3_aa: CASSLEYEQYF
cdr3_nt: TGTGCCAGCAGTTTAGAGTACGAGCAGTACTTC
v_call: TRBV28
j_call: TRBJ2-7
clone_size: NA
d_call: NA

cdr3_aa: CASSVTGAGTGELFF
cdr3_nt: TGTGCCAGCAGTGTGACAGGGGCCGGCACCGGGGAGCTGTTTTTT
v_call: TRBV25-1
j_call: TRBJ2-2
clone_size: NA
d_call: TRBD1

cdr3_aa: CASSAGLNNEQFF
cdr3_nt: TGTGCCAGCAGCGCGGGACTAAACAATGAGCAGTTCTTC
v_call: TRBV11-2
j_call: TRBJ2-1
clone_size: NA
d_call: TRBD2

cdr3_aa: CASRFRDSGREAFF
cdr3_nt: TGTGCCAGCAGATTCCGGGACTCAGGCCGTGAAGCTTTCTTT
v_call: TRBV25-1
j_call: TRBJ1-1
clone_size: NA
d_call: NA

cdr3_aa: CAISRGGDRGYTF
cdr3_nt: TGTGCCATCTCGAGAGGGGGGGATCGTGGCTACACCTTC
v_call: TRBV28
j_call: TRBJ1-2
clone_size: NA
d_call: NA

cdr3_aa: CATQPRTVGTDTQYF
cdr3_nt: TGTGCCACTCAACCCCGGACAGTTGGCACAGATACGCAGTATTTT
v_call: TRBV2
j_call: TRBJ2-3
clone_size: NA
d_call: NA

cdr3_aa: CASSPRAGGLDQPQHF
cdr3_nt: TGTGCCAGCTCACCTCGGGCGGGAGGGCTCGATCAGCCCCAGCATTTT
v_call: TRBV18
j_call: TRBJ1-5
clone_size: NA
d_call: NA

cdr3_aa: CASSRDKGEKLFF
cdr3_nt: TGTGCCAGCAGCCGGGACAAGGGGGAAAAACTGTTTTTT
v_call: TRBV6-5
j_call: TRBJ1-4
clone_size: NA
d_call: NA

cdr3_aa: CASRKTGGAYNEQFF
cdr3_nt: TGTGCCAGCCGCAAGACAGGGGGAGCCTACAATGAGCAGTTCTTC
v_call: TRBV2
j_call: TRBJ2-1
clone_size: few
d_call: TRBD1

cdr3_aa: CASSFFRDSPYEQYF
cdr3_nt: TGTGCCAGCAGTTTTTTCCGGGACAGTCCCTACGAGCAGTACTTC
v_call: TRBV13
j_call: TRBJ2-7
clone_size: NA
d_call: TRBD1

cdr3_aa: CASRATLSYEQYF
cdr3_nt: TGTGCCAGCAGGGCAACCCTCTCCTACGAGCAGTACTTC
v_call: TRBV6-1
j_call: TRBJ2-7
clone_size: NA
d_call: NA

cdr3_aa: CAWTALAGSEQFF
cdr3_nt: TGTGCCTGGACCGCACTAGCGGGGAGTGAGCAGTTCTTC
v_call: TRBV30
j_call: TRBJ2-1
clone_size: NA
d_call: TRBD2

cdr3_aa: CARNRQGINYGYTF
cdr3_nt: TGTGCCAGAAATAGACAGGGAATTAACTATGGCTACACCTTC
v_call: TRBV2
j_call: TRBJ1-2
clone_size: NA
d_call: TRBD1

cdr3_aa: CASIQGTGVDEQFF
cdr3_nt: TGTGCCAGCATTCAGGGGACAGGGGTCGACGAGCAGTTCTTC
v_call: TRBV2
j_call: TRBJ2-1
clone_size: NA
d_call: TRBD1

cdr3_aa: CSVGGASYEQYF
cdr3_nt: TGCAGCGTCGGGGGGGCTTCCTACGAGCAGTACTTC
v_call: TRBV29-1
j_call: TRBJ2-7
clone_size: few
d_call: TRBD2

cdr3_aa: CASSPRNRGVSNEQFF
cdr3_nt: TGTGCCAGCAGCCCCCGGAACAGGGGAGTTTCGAATGAGCAGTTCTTC
v_call: TRBV7-8
j_call: TRBJ2-1
clone_size: once
d_call: TRBD1

cdr3_aa: CASSLGLAGGQSQFF
cdr3_nt: TGTGCCAGCAGCTTAGGACTAGCGGGGGGTCAAAGCCAGTTCTTC
v_call: TRBV7-2
j_call: TRBJ2-1
clone_size: NA
d_call: TRBD2

cdr3_aa: CSVEDARSSSDNEQFF
cdr3_nt: TGCAGCGTTGAAGATGCTCGGAGCTCATCAGACAATGAGCAGTTCTTC
v_call: TRBV29-1
j_call: TRBJ2-1
clone_size: few
d_call: NA

cdr3_aa: CASSLALSAGELFF
cdr3_nt: TGCGCCAGCAGCTTGGCCTTAAGCGCCGGGGAGCTGTTTTTT
v_call: TRBV5-1
j_call: TRBJ2-2
clone_size: NA
d_call: NA

cdr3_aa: CASSPEVRQPQHF
cdr3_nt: TGTGCCAGCAGCCCCGAGGTGAGGCAGCCCCAGCATTTT
v_call: TRBV5-5
j_call: TRBJ1-5
clone_size: NA
d_call: NA

cdr3_aa: CASSPRGQSYEQYF
cdr3_nt: TGTGCCAGCAGCCCCCGGGGACAGAGCTACGAGCAGTACTTC
v_call: TRBV7-9
j_call: TRBJ2-7
clone_size: NA
d_call: TRBD1

cdr3_aa: CASSQPRGSTYEQYF
cdr3_nt: TGTGCCAGCAGTCAACCCCGGGGGTCCACCTACGAGCAGTACTTC
v_call: TRBV2
j_call: TRBJ2-7
clone_size: once
d_call: NA

cdr3_aa: CASSQYGLGTGELFF
cdr3_nt: TGCGCCAGCAGCCAATACGGACTGGGCACCGGGGAGCTGTTTTTT
v_call: TRBV5-1
j_call: TRBJ2-2
clone_size: NA
d_call: NA

cdr3_aa: CASSPRTGGTEAFF
cdr3_nt: TGTGCCAGCTCACCACGGACAGGGGGAACTGAAGCTTTCTTT
v_call: TRBV18
j_call: TRBJ1-1
clone_size: NA
d_call: TRBD1

cdr3_aa: CASSLVLREKNEQFF
cdr3_nt: TGTGCCAGCAGCTTGGTTTTGCGGGAGAAGAATGAGCAGTTCTTC
v_call: TRBV5-4
j_call: TRBJ2-1
clone_size: NA
d_call: TRBD2

cdr3_aa: CASSPGTANTGELFF
cdr3_nt: TGTGCCAGCAGCCCCGGGACAGCGAACACCGGGGAGCTGTTTTTT
v_call: TRBV7-3
j_call: TRBJ2-2
clone_size: few
d_call: TRBD1

cdr3_aa: CASGLTGGYTDTQYF
cdr3_nt: TGTGCCAGCGGGCTGACGGGAGGGTACACAGATACGCAGTATTTT
v_call: TRBV6-1
j_call: TRBJ2-3
clone_size: NA
d_call: TRBD2

cdr3_aa: CASSGTGTGGYEQYF
cdr3_nt: TGCGCCAGCAGCGGGACGGGGACAGGTGGCTACGAGCAGTACTTC
v_call: TRBV5-1
j_call: TRBJ2-7
clone_size: NA
d_call: TRBD1

cdr3_aa: CAISEVLAGGNEQYF
cdr3_nt: TGTGCCATCAGTGAAGTACTAGCGGGAGGAAACGAGCAGTACTTC
v_call: TRBV10-3
j_call: TRBJ2-7
clone_size: NA
d_call: TRBD2

cdr3_aa: CASSPPGRPRHEQYF
cdr3_nt: TGTGCCAGCAGCCCCCCAGGGAGGCCCCGCCACGAGCAGTACTTC
v_call: TRBV7-9
j_call: TRBJ2-7
clone_size: few
d_call: NA

cdr3_aa: CASSYPGTISDTQYF
cdr3_nt: TGTGCCAGCAGTTACCCCGGGACTATATCAGATACGCAGTATTTT
v_call: TRBV6-6
j_call: TRBJ2-3
clone_size: NA
d_call: TRBD2

cdr3_aa: CASSLVGDEQYF
cdr3_nt: TGTGCCAGCAGCTTGGTCGGTGACGAGCAGTACTTC
v_call: TRBV7-9
j_call: TRBJ2-7
clone_size: NA
d_call: NA

cdr3_aa: CASSTTGFMANEKLFF
cdr3_nt: TGTGCCAGCAGTACTACAGGGTTTATGGCTAATGAAAAACTGTTTTTT
v_call: TRBV28
j_call: TRBJ1-4
clone_size: NA
d_call: NA

cdr3_aa: CASSFTRQLVIPGNTIYF
cdr3_nt: TGTGCCAGCAGCTTTACTAGGCAGCTAGTAATACCTGGAAACACCATATATTTT
v_call: TRBV13
j_call: TRBJ1-3
clone_size: NA
d_call: NA